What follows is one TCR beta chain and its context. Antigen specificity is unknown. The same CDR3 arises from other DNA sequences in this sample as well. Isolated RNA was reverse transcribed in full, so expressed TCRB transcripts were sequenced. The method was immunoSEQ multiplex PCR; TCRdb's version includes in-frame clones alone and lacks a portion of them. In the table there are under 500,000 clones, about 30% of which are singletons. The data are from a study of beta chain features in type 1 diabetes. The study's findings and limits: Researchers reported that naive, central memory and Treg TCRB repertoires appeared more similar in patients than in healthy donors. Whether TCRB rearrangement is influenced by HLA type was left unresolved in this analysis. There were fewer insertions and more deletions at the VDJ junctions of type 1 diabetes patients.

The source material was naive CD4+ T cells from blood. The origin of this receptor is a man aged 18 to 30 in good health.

The DNA for the CDR3 is TGTGCCAGCAGCGTAGGACAGGGTGGGGAGACCCAGTACTTC. This codes for CASSVGQGGETQYF. The chain couples TRBV9 to TRBJ2-5; 7 nucleotides align to TRBD1. Germline CDR1 and CDR2: SGDLS and YYNGEE. The ends lost 0 bases at V and 5 bases at J; junction bases unmatched: 4. The CDR3 contains 14 residues.